The entry below gives a single T cell receptor beta chain sequence along with its context. Its antigen is not known. Given the absence of the conserved phenylalanine or tryptophan at the CDR3 end, a read error is likely. No DNA is shown, since the ends of the CDR3 on it are uncertain; the CDR3 is the one TCRdb lists. The CDR3 has 8 residues if both end residues are counted. The V gene's germline CDR1 is MGHRA and CDR2 YSYEKL. Amplified TCR beta CDR3 regions were obtained using RNA transcripts as template. RT-PCR was first run with HTBI primers, then multiplex PCR in a second round. TCRdb re-analysed the multiplex PCR reads in MiXCR, keeping a single row per CDR3 protein. The table shows about 660,000 distinct CDR3 sequences, with more than 40% occurring only once. The data were taken from a study of Graves' ophthalmopathy and Graves' hyperthyroidism. Study-level results: Blood also carried most expanded thyroid clonotypes exceeding 0.001 frequency.

Moderate-to-severe activity, CAS ≥3, NOSPECS ≥4 and duration under 3 months were recorded for donors with ophthalmopathy. The source of the PBMCs was around 10 ml of fresh peripheral blood. This sequence was found in an adult man with Graves' ophthalmopathy. The chain uses TRBV4-1 and TRBJ2-5; the listed D gene, TRBD1, was not tested against the DNA. The source material was peripheral blood. CDR3 protein: CASSQEGE.